The sequence of this TCR beta chain was determined in a study of somatic mutations in cytotoxic T cells in rheumatoid arthritis. Study information: At nearly 100% purity, some V beta antibody-stained T-cell populations were flow-sorted, and these included V beta1+ cells that were sequenced for TCRB.

The ends were cut back, 4 bases at V and 7 bases at J, with 14 bases in the middle. The CDR3 sequence is 13 residues long. The germline V gene has CDR1 SGHRS and CDR2 YFSETQ. Isolation of the CD4+ and CD8+ populations was accomplished via positive magnetic bead selection, with purity assessed by flow cytometry. Profiling relied on immunoSEQ multiplex PCR, and the TCRdb table lists in-frame clones only, not all of them. The table lists some 12,000 clones, 70% to 80% of them singletons, with roughly an eighth in the top ten. The sequence was obtained from a man in his fifties or sixties in good health. V is TRBV5-1 and J is TRBJ1-1; TRBD1 is a possible D gene (5 bases). The sequenced sample was CD8+ T cells sorted from blood. The CDR3 protein is CASSREGPLEAFF. The CDR3 nucleotides are TGCGCCAGCAGCAGGGAGGGGCCACTTGAAGCTTTCTTT.